These 26 T cell receptor beta chains share one sample of origin, sequenced in a study of identical twins. TCRdb used MiXCR to reprocess the 5' RACE reads, holding one entry per CDR3 protein. The sample holds about 720,000 distinct CDR3 sequences; 15% to 20% are singletons and the top ten take roughly 13%. These data also formed part of another study, on T cells expressing NK-cell markers.

What was sequenced was PBMCs. Receptor source: a woman aged 18-35 years in good health.

The chain uses TRBV10-2 and TRBJ1-5; D is undetermined. From germline, CDR1 is WSHSY and CDR2 SAAADI. The CDR3 has 13 residues. Trimming removed 2 bases from V and 11 bases from J, with 13 bases in between. CDR3 DNA: TGCGCCAGCAGTGAGGGGTGGGGTCGGGCCCAGCATTTT. Its protein is CASSEGWGRAQHF.

Only a few counts were recorded for this clonotype. CDR3 in DNA: TGTGCCAGCAGCTTACGGGACTTACTAGGACGGGAGCAGTACTTC. This gives the protein CASSLRDLLGREQYF. This chain connects TRBV7-8 to TRBJ2-7; a possible D gene is TRBD2 (6 bases). CDR1 and CDR2 from the germline V gene are SGHVS and FQNEAQ. The V end was cut by 2 bases, the J end by 7 bases, with 18 bases between. This CDR3 is built from 15 residues.

J is TRBJ2-1 and V is TRBV7-2, with 11 bases identical to TRBD2. Germline-derived CDR1 and CDR2 are SGHTA and FQGNSA. V dropped 3 bases and J dropped 6; count of bases not matched to a gene: 7. The CDR3 sequence is 16 residues long. CDR3 coding DNA: TGTGCCAGCAGCTTGACTAGCGGGGTTCCCCGCAATGAGCAGTTCTTC. As protein: CASSLTSGVPRNEQFF.

Concerning this clonotype itself: A much more abundant neighbour one base away suggests this may be a read error. This sequence joins TRBV29-1 and TRBJ1-2; D ambiguous. CDR3 length equals 12 residues. CDR1 SQVTM and CDR2 ANQGSEA come from the germline V gene. CDR3 protein: CIVGSGIGGYTF. In DNA form, the CDR3 reads TGCATCGTTGGATCGGGGATCGGAGGCTACACCTTC.

In this sample, this clonotype turned up a few times. The chain couples TRBV20-1 to TRBJ2-5, with D perhaps TRBD1 (5 bases). Germline CDR1 reads DFQATT; CDR2 reads SNEGSKA (reference sequence). The CDR3 covers 13 residues. V lost 4 bases and J lost 2, with 11 bases in between. The CDR3 bases are TGCAGTGCTAACGACAGCCCGCAAGAGACCCAGTACTTC. Translating gives CSANDSPQETQYF.

This clonotype has ten or more counts. This chain connects TRBV6-5 to TRBJ2-5; D uncertain. V lost 0 bases and J lost 5, with 13 bases in between. The CDR3 loop spans 15 amino acids. The germline CDR1 and CDR2 sequences are MNHEY and SVGAGI. CDR3 sequence (DNA): TGTGCCAGCAGTTACTCTTCAGGCGCCCCGGAGACCCAGTACTTC. As protein: CASSYSSGAPETQYF.

The rearrangement joins TRBV9 to TRBJ2-1; TRBD2 matches 7 bases. CDR1 SGDLS and CDR2 YYNGEE come from the germline V gene. This CDR3 has 16 residues. V shed 0 bases and J 5 bases; nucleotides not matched to a gene: 8. The CDR3 loop reads CASSVAGGGYNNEQFF. Here the CDR3 DNA reads TGTGCCAGCAGCGTAGCTGGGGGGGGTTACAACAATGAGCAGTTCTTC.

This clonotype turned up a few times. The chain has TRBV4-3 and TRBJ2-1, with 10 nucleotides matching TRBD1. Looked up from germline, CDR1 is LGHNA and CDR2 is YSLEER. J was trimmed by 3 bases and V by 7 bases; bases with no gene match: 15. The CDR3 length is 18 residues. Here the CDR3 DNA reads TGCGCCAGCACCTATTCGGTCGCCGGGACAGGGGTCTACAATGAGCAGTTCTTC. This codes for CASTYSVAGTGVYNEQFF.

Only a few counts were recorded for this clonotype. The chain recombines TRBV7-6 with TRBJ2-5, with 9 bases lining up with TRBD1. This CDR3 contains 16 residues. Trimming cost V 1 base and J 5 bases; bases outside gene matches: 8. Germline CDR1 and CDR2: SGHVS and FNYEAQ. The CDR3 region has the DNA TGTGCCAGCAGCTTAGTAGGGACAGGGAGAAGGGAGACCCAGTACTTC. Protein: CASSLVGTGRRETQYF. The whole variable domain, remainder taken from reference TRBV7-6 and TRBJ2-5, is GAGVSQSPRYKVTKRGQDVALRCDPISGHVSLYWYRQALGQGPEFLTYFNYEAQQDKSGLPNDRFSAERPEGSISTLTIQRTEQRDSAMYRCASSLVGTGRRETQYFGPGTRLLVL.

There are a few counts of this clonotype. The chain is built from TRBV20-1 and TRBJ2-3; 13 bases agree with TRBD2. CDR3 length: 15 residues. Germline trimming cut 5 bases from V and 1 base from J; bases unmatched to any gene: 3. The V gene's germline CDR1 is DFQATT and CDR2 SNEGSKA (reference sequence). CDR3 residues: CSAYGLAGGTDTQYF. In DNA form, the CDR3 reads TGCAGTGCTTACGGACTAGCGGGGGGCACAGATACGCAGTATTTT.

The chain joins TRBV29-1 to TRBJ2-3; possible D gene TRBD2, 6 bases. Germline loops: CDR1 SQVTM, CDR2 ANQGSEA. CDR3 size: 14 residues. V was cut by 1 base and J by 4 bases, with 12 bases left in between. CDR3 loop: CSVEGVEGADTQYF. The CDR3 DNA is TGCAGCGTTGAAGGGGTGGAGGGAGCAGATACGCAGTATTTT.

This clonotype was picked up a small number of times. This may stem from a read error, because a much larger clone lies one nucleotide away. The chain recombines TRBV11-2 with TRBJ2-5, with a possible D match to TRBD2 (6 bases). Per the germline V gene, CDR1 is SGHAT and CDR2 is FQNNGV. This CDR3 has 12 amino acids. The CDR3 sequence: CASSLARGTLYF. CDR3 bases: TGTGCCAGCAGCTTAGCACGGGGGACCCTGTACTTC.

This sequence joins TRBV25-1 and TRBJ2-7, with 12 bases lining up with TRBD2. The V segment lost 1 base and the J segment 3 bases; nucleotides outside the gene matches: 4. This CDR3 spans 16 amino acids. Germline lookup yields CDR1 MGHDK and CDR2 SYGVNS. The CDR3 DNA is TGTGCCAGCAGTGAATCCGCGACTAGCGGGAGCTACGAGCAGTACTTC. Translation: CASSESATSGSYEQYF.

The CDR3 coding sequence is TGCAGTACCACCGAGACTGAAGCTTTCTTT. Translated: CSTTETEAFF. This chain connects TRBV20-1 to TRBJ1-1; no clear D. Germline assignment: CDR1 DFQATT and CDR2 SNEGSKA (reference sequence). V was cut by 8 bases and J by 5 bases, with 9 bases left in between. The CDR3 length is 10 residues.

This clonotype has more than one count but fewer than ten. The J gene is TRBJ2-3, the V gene TRBV5-5; tentatively, D is TRBD1 (6 bases). The CDR3 totals 15 residues. The germline CDR1 and CDR2 sequences are SGHKS and YYEKEE (reference sequence). V was shortened by 1 base and J by 4 bases, with 13 bases between the two germline ends. The CDR3 DNA follows: TGTGCCAGCAGCTTGCACAGGGACATAGCAGATACGCAGTATTTT. This encodes CASSLHRDIADTQYF.

This clonotype was counted a few times. This sequence joins TRBV12-3 or TRBV12-4 and TRBJ2-7; D uncertain. CDR3 size: 13 residues. V was pared by 3 bases and J by 6 bases, with 12 bases between. The CDR3 DNA sequence: TGTGCCAGCAGTTTTTCTATATCTCTCGAGCAGTACTTC. Translating it yields CASSFSISLEQYF.

This rearrangement joins TRBV20-1 to TRBJ2-4; 8 bases line up with TRBD2. Per the germline V gene, CDR1 is DFQATT and CDR2 is SNEGSKA (reference sequence). The V gene end was trimmed by 3 bases and the J gene end by 8 bases; junction bases not matched to a gene: 3. The CDR3 is 12 amino acids. The CDR3 region is CSASGREDIQYF. The CDR3 region has the DNA TGCAGTGCTAGCGGGAGGGAGGACATTCAGTACTTC.

The gene calls are TRBV7-3 and TRBJ2-6; D is tentatively TRBD1 or TRBD2 (6 bases each). With 3 bases removed from V and 2 bases from J, the gap between germline ends came to 17 bases. The CDR3 has 18 amino acids. Germline CDR1 reads SGHTA; CDR2 reads FQGTGA. The CDR3 here is CASSFSAPGGAGANVLTF. The CDR3, as DNA: TGTGCCAGCAGCTTTTCGGCCCCCGGGGGCGCTGGGGCCAACGTCCTGACTTTC.

This clonotype was found a few times. V is TRBV27 and J is TRBJ2-2; TRBD2 matches at 9 bases. Germline CDR1 and CDR2: MNHEY and SMNVEV (reference sequence). The J segment lost 5 bases and the V segment lost 10 bases, leaving 2 bases of the junction unmatched. CDR3 length equals 12 residues. As DNA, the CDR3 is TGTGCCACCAGCGGGGGGACCGGGGAGCTGTTTTTT. Translated, it gives CATSGGTGELFF.

The sample holds a few counts of this clonotype. The CDR3 DNA follows: TGCAGCGTTGAATCCAGAAAAGGTTACACCTTC. This translates into CSVESRKGYTF. The V call is TRBV29-1, the J call TRBJ1-2; D uncertain. Per the germline V gene, CDR1 is SQVTM and CDR2 is ANQGSEA. The CDR3 consists of 11 residues. Trimming took off 2 bases at V and 11 bases at J, with 12 bases between the two ends.

V is TRBV7-9 and J is TRBJ2-5, with 12 bases matching TRBD2. Germline lookup yields CDR1 SEHNR and CDR2 FQNEAQ (reference sequence). The trim removed 2 bases at V and 4 bases at J, leaving 5 bases unmatched. This CDR3 is built from 16 residues. The CDR3 sequence: CASSLQLGLAGETQYF. The CDR3 DNA sequence: TGTGCCAGCAGCTTACAGTTGGGACTAGCGGGAGAGACCCAGTACTTC.

This clonotype was seen only a few times. CDR3 protein: CSAPWGGYEQYF. In DNA, the CDR3 is TGCAGTGCCCCGTGGGGAGGCTACGAGCAGTACTTC. The chain uses TRBV20-1 and TRBJ2-7, with D perhaps TRBD2 (6 bases). Trimming cost V 6 bases and J 3 bases, with 12 bases left between them. Germline CDR1 is DFQATT and CDR2 is SNEGSKA (reference sequence). CDR3 length equals 12 residues.

This clonotype was counted a few times. The V gene is TRBV5-5, the J gene TRBJ2-7; the D is unclear. V was trimmed by 3 bases and J by 6 bases, leaving 13 bases between them. The CDR3 is 13 amino acids. Germline loops: CDR1 SGHKS, CDR2 YYEKEE (reference sequence). Here the CDR3 reads CASSSDSLGEQYF. CDR3 nucleotide sequence: TGTGCCAGCAGCTCAGACTCCCTTGGCGAGCAGTACTTC.

This clonotype was seen only a few times. The rearrangement joins TRBV13 to TRBJ2-3; 8 nucleotides align to TRBD2. There are 18 residues in the CDR3. With 6 bases clipped from V and 0 bases from J, the junction kept 14 bases outside the gene matches. The germline V gene encodes CDR1 PRHDT and CDR2 FYEKMQ (reference sequence). The CDR3 DNA follows: TGTGCCAGCAGTCCGCCCGTCGGGGGGGAACATAGCACAGATACGCAGTATTTT. Translating it yields CASSPPVGGEHSTDTQYF.

This clonotype was observed at least ten times. The chain uses TRBV28 and TRBJ2-7, with a possible D match to TRBD1 (7 bases). The germline V gene encodes CDR1 MDHEN and CDR2 SYDVKM. The V and J ends lost 1 base and 1 base respectively, with 11 bases between them. The CDR3 is 15 amino acids. CDR3 nucleotides: TGTGCCAGCAGTTTATCAGGGGGAGGTTCCTACGAGCAGTACTTC. Translating gives CASSLSGGGSYEQYF.

This chain connects TRBV9 to TRBJ1-1; tentative D call: TRBD1 (5 bases). The germline V gene has CDR1 SGDLS and CDR2 YYNGEE. The CDR3 totals 12 residues. V lost 0 bases, J lost 7 bases, and 7 bases lay in between. CDR3 sequence reads: CASSVVDSEAFF. Here the CDR3 DNA reads TGTGCCAGCAGCGTAGTAGACAGTGAAGCTTTCTTT. Complete variable domain (other parts from reference TRBV9 and TRBJ1-1): DSGVTQTPKHLITATGQRVTLRCSPRSGDLSVYWYQQSLDQGLQFLIQYYNGEERAKGNILERFSAQQFPDLHSELNLSSLELGDSALYFCASSVVDSEAFFGQGTRLTVV.